Each of the 2 T cell receptor beta chains below was sequenced from the same sample in a study of shared clonotypes between healthy human individuals. Sequenced by immunoSEQ multiplex PCR; TCRdb stores in-frame clones only, minus some. The sample carries around 2.1 million clones, around 95% recorded once. Sequenced sample: naive CD4+ T cells sorted from blood. Subset reported: CD45RA+ positively selected. Receptors were obtained from a man aged 18 to 30 in good health.

The chain couples TRBV7-2 to TRBJ2-1; 10 bases are a match to TRBD2. Germline CDR1 is SGHTA and CDR2 is FQGNSA. Trimming removed 7 bases from V and 3 bases from J; junction bases left unmatched: 3. The CDR3 is 14 residues long. CDR3 residues: CASKSGRVYNEQFF. In DNA, the CDR3 is TGTGCCAGCAAAAGCGGGAGGGTCTACAATGAGCAGTTCTTC.

This chain links TRBV6-6 with TRBJ2-1; D call uncertain. Germline V gene sequence: CDR1 MNHNY, CDR2 SVGAGI (reference sequence). There are 14 residues in the CDR3. V lost 4 bases and J 8 bases, leaving 15 bases between the germline ends. The CDR3 DNA sequence: TGTGCCAGCAGTTTCCTTGGACGGTTGGATGAGCAGTTCTTC. As protein: CASSFLGRLDEQFF.